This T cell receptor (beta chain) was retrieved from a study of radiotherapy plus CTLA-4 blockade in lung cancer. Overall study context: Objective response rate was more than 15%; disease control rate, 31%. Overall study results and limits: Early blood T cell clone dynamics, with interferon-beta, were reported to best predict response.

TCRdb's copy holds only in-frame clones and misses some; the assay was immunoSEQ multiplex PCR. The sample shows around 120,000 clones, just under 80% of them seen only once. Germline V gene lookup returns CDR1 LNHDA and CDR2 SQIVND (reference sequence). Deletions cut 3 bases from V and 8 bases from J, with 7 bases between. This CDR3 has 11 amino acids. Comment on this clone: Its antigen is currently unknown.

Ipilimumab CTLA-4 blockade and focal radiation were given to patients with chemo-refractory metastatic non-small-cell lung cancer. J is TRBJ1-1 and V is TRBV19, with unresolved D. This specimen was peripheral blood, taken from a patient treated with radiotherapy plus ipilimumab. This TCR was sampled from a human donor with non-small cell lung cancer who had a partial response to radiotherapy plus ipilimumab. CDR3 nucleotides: TGTGCCAGTAGTATCCCGGGAGAAGCTTTCTTT. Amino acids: CASSIPGEAFF. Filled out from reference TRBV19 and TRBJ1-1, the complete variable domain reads DGGITQSPKYLFRKEGQNVTLSCEQNLNHDAMYWYRQDPGQGLRLIYYSQIVNDFQKGDIAEGYSVSREKKESFPLTVTSAQKNPTAFYLCASSIPGEAFFGQGTRLTVV.